This T cell receptor beta chain derives from a study of T cells expressing NK-cell markers. The study's findings and limits: For about 6 donors, the dominant NKG2C+ clonotypes made up roughly 1.0-8% of their CD8+ T cells. These clonotypes additionally ranked first within the CD3+CD56-NKG2C+ fraction of a few donors.

From the 5' RACE reads, TCRdb lists one entry per CDR3 protein and no DNA. In total, the table holds 20,000 or so distinct CDR3 sequences. Details on this clonotype: The antigen is not known.

The CDR3 is 13 residues long. Germline V gene lookup returns CDR1 SQVTM and CDR2 ANQGSEA. The clonotype originates from a man between 18 and 69 years old in good health. The chain joins TRBV29-1 to TRBJ1-4; TCRdb reports TRBD1, a call that lacks DNA to check it against. The sequenced sample consisted of blood T cells: a sorted CD56 or NKG2C T cell subset, CD4+ or CD8+ T cells, or bulk PBMC T cells (not recorded which). CDR3: CSVEGGTNEKLFF.